This TCR beta chain was sequenced for a study of blood T cell repertoires in COVID-19. Across the whole study: Specimens from acute and convalescent COVID-19 originated in the United States, Italy and Spain. PBMCs, B-cell-depleted T cells, or T cells were the source of the cDNA or gDNA that made up the material.

V was clipped by 8 bases and J by 0 bases; unmatched bases: 7. CDR1 and CDR2 (germline): SNHLY, FYNNEI. CDR3 length: 14 residues. Source study methods: Amplifying reference gene primers gave estimates of nucleated cell counts. Produced via immunoSEQ multiplex PCR; TCRdb's table is partial and in-frame only. The V and J calls and clone size were taken over from that table, and D and trimming were inferred from the DNA. Of about 98,000 clones detected, around 72% appear once; the ten largest clones hold around a quarter. The rearrangement uses TRBV2 and TRBJ2-7, with 7 bases aligning to TRBD2. The sequenced material came from peripheral blood. This clonotype was obtained from a man between 65 and 85 years old with acute or convalescent COVID-19. As DNA, the CDR3 is TGTGCCAGCTGGCGCGGCGGGAGCTCCTACGAGCAGTACTTC. Its translation is CASWRGGSSYEQYF. The variable domain in full, completed from reference TRBV2 and TRBJ2-7, reads EPEVTQTPSHQVTQMGQEVILRCVPISNHLYFYWYRQILGQKVEFLVSFYNNEISEKSEIFDDQFSVERPDGSNFTLKIRSTKLEDSAMYFCASWRGGSSYEQYFGPGTRLTVT.